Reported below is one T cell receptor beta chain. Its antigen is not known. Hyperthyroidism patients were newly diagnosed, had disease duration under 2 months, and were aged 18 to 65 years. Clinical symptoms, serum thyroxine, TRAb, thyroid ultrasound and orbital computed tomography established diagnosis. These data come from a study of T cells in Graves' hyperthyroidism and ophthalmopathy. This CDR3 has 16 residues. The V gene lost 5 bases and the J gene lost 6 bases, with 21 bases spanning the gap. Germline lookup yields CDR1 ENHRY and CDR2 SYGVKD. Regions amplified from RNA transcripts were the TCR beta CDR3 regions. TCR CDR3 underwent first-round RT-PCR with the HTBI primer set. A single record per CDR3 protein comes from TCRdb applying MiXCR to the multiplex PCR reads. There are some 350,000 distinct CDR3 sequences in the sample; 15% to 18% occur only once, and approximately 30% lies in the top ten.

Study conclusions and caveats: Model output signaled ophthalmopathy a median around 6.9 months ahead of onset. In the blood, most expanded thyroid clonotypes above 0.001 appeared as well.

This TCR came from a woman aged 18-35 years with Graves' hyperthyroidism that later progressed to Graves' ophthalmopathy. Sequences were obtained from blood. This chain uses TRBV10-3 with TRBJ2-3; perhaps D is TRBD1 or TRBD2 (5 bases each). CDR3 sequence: CAISNRGRELGDTQYF. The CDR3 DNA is TGTGCCATCAGTAACCGGGGCAGGGAACTTGGGGATACGCAGTATTTT.